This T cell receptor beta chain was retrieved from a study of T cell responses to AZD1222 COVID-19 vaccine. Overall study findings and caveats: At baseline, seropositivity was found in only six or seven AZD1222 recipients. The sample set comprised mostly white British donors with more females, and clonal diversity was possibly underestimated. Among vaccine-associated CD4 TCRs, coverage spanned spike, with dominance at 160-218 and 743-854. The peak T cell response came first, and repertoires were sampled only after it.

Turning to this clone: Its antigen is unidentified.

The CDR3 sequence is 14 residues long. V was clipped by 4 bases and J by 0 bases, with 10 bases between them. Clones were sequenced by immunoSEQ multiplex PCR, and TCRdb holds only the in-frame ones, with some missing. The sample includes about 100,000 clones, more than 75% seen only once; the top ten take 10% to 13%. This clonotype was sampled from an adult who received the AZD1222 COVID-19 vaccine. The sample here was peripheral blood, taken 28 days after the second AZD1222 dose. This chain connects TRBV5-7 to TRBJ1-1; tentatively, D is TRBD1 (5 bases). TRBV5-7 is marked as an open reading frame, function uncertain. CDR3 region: CASSAGTMNTEAFF. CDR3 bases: TGTGCCAGCAGCGCTGGGACGATGAACACTGAAGCTTTCTTT.